This T cell receptor (beta chain) was observed in a study of OX40 agonist ivuxolimab in advanced cancers. General study points: Researchers did not establish what antigens the expanded peripheral T cells target.

Notes on this clone: What it binds is unknown.

Profiling relied on immunoSEQ multiplex PCR, and the TCRdb table lists in-frame clones only, not all of them. The sample carries 65,000 to 75,000 clones, 85% recorded once. Sequencing was performed on CD4+ or CD8+ T cells sorted from blood, taken in a trial of the OX40 agonist ivuxolimab. This TCR derives from an adult with an advanced solid tumor such as melanoma, head and neck, liver or kidney cancer.

CDR3: CASSPNTGTSYEQYF. DNA for the CDR3: TGCGCCAGCAGCCCAAACACCGGGACCTCCTACGAGCAGTACTTC. The rearrangement joins TRBV5-1 to TRBJ2-7, with D possibly called TRBD1 or TRBD2 (5 bases each). Germline V gene sequence: CDR1 SGHRS, CDR2 YFSETQ. V lost 4 bases to trimming and J lost 0 bases, with 14 bases between them. The CDR3 length is 15 residues.